This entry concerns a single TCR beta chain. No antigen is known for it. Profiled with immunoSEQ multiplex PCR; TCRdb holds only in-frame clones, not every one. The sample has around 90,000 clones, roughly 84% seen once; the top ten hold approximately 0.3%. These data come from a study of OX40 agonist ivuxolimab in advanced cancers. Overall study: The treatment was a fully human IgG2 OX40 agonist, ivuxolimab. General study results and limits: The authors also found low normalized T-cell clonal expansion in some nonresponders.

The germline CDR1 and CDR2 sequences are LNHDA and SQIVND (reference sequence). With 4 bases removed from V and 0 bases from J, the gap between germline ends came to 16 bases. This CDR3 region has 17 residues. The rearrangement joins TRBV19 to TRBJ1-3; D possibly corresponds to TRBD1 (6 bases). This TCR came from an adult with an advanced solid tumor such as melanoma, head and neck, liver or kidney cancer. The starting material was CD4+ or CD8+ T cells sorted from blood, obtained in a trial of the OX40 agonist ivuxolimab. CDR3 in amino acids: CASSTLDSSHSGNTIYF. CDR3 bases: TGTGCCAGTAGTACCTTGGACAGCTCACACTCTGGAAACACCATATATTTT.